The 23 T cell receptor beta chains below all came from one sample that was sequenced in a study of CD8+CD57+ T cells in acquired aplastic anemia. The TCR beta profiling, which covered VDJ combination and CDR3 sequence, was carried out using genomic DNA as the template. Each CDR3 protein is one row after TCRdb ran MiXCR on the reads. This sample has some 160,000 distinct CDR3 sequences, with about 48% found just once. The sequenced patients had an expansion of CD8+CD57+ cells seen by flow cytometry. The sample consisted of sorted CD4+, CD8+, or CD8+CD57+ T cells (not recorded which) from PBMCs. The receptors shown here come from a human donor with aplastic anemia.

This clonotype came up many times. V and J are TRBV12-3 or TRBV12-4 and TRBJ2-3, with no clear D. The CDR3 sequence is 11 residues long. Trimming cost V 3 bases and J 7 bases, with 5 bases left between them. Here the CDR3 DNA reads TGTGCCAGCAGTTTTGTAAATACGCAGTATTTT. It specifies CASSFVNTQYF.

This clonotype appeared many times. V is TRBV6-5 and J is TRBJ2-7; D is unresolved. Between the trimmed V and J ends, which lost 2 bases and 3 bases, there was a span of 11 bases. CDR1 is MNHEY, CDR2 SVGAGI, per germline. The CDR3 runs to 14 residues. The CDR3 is CASSYVSKIYEQYF. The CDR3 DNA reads TGTGCCAGCAGTTACGTCAGTAAAATCTACGAGCAGTACTTC.

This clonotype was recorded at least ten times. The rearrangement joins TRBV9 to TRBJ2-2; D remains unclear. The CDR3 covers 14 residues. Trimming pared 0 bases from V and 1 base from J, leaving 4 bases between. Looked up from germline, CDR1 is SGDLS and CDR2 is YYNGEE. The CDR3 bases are TGTGCCAGCAGCGTAGGAGAGAACACCGGGGAGCTGTTTTTT. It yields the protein CASSVGENTGELFF.

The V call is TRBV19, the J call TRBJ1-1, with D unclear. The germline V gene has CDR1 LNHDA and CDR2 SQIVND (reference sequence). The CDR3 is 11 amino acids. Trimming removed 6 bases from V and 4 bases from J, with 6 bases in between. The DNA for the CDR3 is TGTGCCAGTAGGGTCCTCACTGAAGCTTTCTTT. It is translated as CASRVLTEAFF.

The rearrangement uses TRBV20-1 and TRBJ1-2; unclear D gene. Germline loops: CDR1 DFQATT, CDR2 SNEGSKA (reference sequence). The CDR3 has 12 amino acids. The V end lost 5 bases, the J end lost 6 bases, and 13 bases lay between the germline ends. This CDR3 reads CSAPEGIDGYTF. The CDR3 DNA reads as TGCAGTGCTCCAGAAGGGATAGATGGCTACACCTTC.

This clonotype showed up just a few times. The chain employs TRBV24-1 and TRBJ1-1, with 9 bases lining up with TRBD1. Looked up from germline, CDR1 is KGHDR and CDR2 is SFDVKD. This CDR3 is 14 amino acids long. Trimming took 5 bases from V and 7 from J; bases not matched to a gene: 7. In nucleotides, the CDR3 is TGTGCCACCAGTGGGCTACAGGGGGCTGGTGAAGCTTTCTTT. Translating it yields CATSGLQGAGEAFF.

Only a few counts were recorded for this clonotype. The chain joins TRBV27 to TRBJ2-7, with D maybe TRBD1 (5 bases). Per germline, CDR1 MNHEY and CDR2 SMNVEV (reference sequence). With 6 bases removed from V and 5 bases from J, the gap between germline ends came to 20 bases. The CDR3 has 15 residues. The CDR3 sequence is CASSSDWQGLNEQYF. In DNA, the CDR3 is TGTGCCAGCAGCTCTGATTGGCAGGGTCTCAACGAGCAGTACTTC.

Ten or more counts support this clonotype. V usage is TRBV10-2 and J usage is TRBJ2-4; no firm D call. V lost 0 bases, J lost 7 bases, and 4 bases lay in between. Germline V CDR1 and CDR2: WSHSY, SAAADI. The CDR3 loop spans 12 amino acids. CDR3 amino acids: CASSESLNIQYF. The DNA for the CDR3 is TGCGCCAGCAGTGAGTCGTTGAACATTCAGTACTTC.

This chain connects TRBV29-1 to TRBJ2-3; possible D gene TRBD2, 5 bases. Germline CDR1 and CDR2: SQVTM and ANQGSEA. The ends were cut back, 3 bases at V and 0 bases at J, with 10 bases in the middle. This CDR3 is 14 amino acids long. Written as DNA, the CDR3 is TGCAGCGTTGATAGGGTAGCGAGCACAGATACGCAGTATTTT. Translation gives CSVDRVASTDTQYF.

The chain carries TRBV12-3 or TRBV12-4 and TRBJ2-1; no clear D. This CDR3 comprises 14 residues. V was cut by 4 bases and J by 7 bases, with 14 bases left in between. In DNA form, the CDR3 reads TGTGCCAGCAGTTCCCCCCTTCTGAGTAATGAGCAGTTCTTC. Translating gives CASSSPLLSNEQFF.

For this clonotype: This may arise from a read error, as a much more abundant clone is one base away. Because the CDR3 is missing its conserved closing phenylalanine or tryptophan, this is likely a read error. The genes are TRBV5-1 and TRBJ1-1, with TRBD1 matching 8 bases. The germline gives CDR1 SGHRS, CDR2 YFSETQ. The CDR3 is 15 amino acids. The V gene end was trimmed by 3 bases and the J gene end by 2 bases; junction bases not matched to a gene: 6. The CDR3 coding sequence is TGCGCCAGCAGCTGGCAGGGGGCTATCAACACTGAAGCTTTCTCT. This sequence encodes CASSWQGAINTEAFS.

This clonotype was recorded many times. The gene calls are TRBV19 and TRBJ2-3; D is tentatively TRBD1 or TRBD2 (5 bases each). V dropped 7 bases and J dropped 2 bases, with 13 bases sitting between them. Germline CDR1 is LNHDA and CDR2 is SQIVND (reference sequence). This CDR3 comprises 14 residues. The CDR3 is CASKKGEYTDTQYF. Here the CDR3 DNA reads TGTGCCAGTAAGAAAGGGGAGTACACAGATACGCAGTATTTT.

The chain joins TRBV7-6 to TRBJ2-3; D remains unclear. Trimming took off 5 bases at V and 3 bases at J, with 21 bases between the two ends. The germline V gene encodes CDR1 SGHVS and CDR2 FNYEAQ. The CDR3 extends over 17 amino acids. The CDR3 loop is CASSAPLSGFPTDTQYF. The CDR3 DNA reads TGTGCCAGCAGCGCTCCCCTCAGTGGCTTCCCAACAGATACGCAGTATTTT.

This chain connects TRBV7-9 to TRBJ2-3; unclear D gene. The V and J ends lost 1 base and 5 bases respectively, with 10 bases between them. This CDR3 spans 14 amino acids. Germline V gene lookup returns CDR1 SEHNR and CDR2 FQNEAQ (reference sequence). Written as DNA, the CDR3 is TGTGCCAGCAGCTTAGGGATAGCTGGAGATACGCAGTATTTT. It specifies CASSLGIAGDTQYF.

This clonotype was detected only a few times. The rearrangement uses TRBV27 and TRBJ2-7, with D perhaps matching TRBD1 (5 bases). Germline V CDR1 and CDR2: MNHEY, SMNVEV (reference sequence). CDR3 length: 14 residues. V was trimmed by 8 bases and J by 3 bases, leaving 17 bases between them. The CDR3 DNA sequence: TGTGCCAGCCAACCCGAGGCAGGGCACTACGAGCAGTACTTC. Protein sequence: CASQPEAGHYEQYF.

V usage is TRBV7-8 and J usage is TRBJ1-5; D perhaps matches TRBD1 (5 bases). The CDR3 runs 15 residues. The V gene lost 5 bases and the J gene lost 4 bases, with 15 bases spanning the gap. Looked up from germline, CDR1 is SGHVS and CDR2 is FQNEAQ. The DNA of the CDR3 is TGTGCCAGCAGCCACGGGACGGCAAGGAATCAGCCCCAGCATTTT. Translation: CASSHGTARNQPQHF.

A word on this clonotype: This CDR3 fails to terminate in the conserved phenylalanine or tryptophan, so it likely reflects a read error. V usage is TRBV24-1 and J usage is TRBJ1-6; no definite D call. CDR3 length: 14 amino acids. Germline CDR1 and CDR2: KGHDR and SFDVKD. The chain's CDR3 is CASSYGGYNSPLHL. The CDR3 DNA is TGTGCCAGCAGTTACGGAGGGTATAATTCACCCCTCCACCTT.

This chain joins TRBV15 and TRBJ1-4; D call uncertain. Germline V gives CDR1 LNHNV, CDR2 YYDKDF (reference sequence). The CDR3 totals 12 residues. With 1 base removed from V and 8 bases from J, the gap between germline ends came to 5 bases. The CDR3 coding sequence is TGTGCCACCAGCAGAGTAGGGGAAAAACTGTTTTTT. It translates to CATSRVGEKLFF.

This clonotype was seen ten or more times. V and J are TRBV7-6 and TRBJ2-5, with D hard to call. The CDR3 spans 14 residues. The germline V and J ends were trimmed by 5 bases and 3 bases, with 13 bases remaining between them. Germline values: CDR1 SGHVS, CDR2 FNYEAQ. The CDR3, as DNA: TGTGCCAGCAGCCCCAGACTGGGGAAAGAGACCCAGTACTTC. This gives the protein CASSPRLGKETQYF.

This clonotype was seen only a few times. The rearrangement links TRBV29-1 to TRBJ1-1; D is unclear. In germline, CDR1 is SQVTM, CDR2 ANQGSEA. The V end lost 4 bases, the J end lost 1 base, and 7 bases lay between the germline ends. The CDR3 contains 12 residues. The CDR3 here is CSVGRANTEAFF. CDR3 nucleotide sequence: TGCAGCGTTGGACGGGCGAACACTGAAGCTTTCTTT.

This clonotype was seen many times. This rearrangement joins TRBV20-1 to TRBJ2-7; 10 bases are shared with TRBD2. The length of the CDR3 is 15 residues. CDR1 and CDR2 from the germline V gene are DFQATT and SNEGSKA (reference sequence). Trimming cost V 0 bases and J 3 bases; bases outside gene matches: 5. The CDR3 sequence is CSARDMASGSYEQYF. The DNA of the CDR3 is TGCAGTGCTAGAGATATGGCTAGCGGGAGCTACGAGCAGTACTTC.

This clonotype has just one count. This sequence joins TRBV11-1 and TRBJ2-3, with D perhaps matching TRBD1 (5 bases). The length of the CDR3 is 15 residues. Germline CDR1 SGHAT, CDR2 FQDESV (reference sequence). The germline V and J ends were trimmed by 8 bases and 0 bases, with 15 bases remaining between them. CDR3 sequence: CASPPPDRSTDTQYF. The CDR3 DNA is TGTGCCAGCCCGCCCCCTGACAGAAGCACAGATACGCAGTATTTT.

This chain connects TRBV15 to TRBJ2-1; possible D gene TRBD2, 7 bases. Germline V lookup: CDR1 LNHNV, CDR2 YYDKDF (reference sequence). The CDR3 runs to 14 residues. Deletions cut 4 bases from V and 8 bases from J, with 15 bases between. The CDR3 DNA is TGTGCCACCAGCAAAGGGAGGGGGGGCGATGAGCAGTTCTTC. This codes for CATSKGRGGDEQFF.